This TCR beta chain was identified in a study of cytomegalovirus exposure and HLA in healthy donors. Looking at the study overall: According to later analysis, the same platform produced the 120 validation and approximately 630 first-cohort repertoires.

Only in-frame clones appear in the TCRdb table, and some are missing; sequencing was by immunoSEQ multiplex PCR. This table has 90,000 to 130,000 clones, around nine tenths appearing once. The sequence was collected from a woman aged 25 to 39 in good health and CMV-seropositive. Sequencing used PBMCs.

CDR3 DNA: TGTGCCAGCAGCGTCCCAGGGGAAGGACAGCCCCAGCATTTT. This encodes CASSVPGEGQPQHF. The chain joins TRBV11-2 to TRBJ1-5, with D perhaps matching TRBD1 (6 bases). V lost 5 bases, J lost 7 bases, and 15 bases lay in between. Per germline, CDR1 SGHAT and CDR2 FQNNGV. The CDR3 runs 14 residues.